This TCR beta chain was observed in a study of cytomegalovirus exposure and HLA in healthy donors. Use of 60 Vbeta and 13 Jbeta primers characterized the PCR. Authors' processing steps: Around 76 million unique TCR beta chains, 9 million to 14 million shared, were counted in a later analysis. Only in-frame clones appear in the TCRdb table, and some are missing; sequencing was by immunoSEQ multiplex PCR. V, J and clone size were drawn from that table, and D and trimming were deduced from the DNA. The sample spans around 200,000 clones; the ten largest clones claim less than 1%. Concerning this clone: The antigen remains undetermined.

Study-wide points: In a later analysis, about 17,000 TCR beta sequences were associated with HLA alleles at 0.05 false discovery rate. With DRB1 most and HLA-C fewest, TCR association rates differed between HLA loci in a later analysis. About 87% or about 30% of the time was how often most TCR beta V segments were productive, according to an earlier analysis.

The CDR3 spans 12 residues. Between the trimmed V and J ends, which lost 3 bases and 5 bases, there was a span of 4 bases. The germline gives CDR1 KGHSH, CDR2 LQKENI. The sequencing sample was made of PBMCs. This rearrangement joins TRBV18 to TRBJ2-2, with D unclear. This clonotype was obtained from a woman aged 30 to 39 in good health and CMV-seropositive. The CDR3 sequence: CASSPLTGELFF. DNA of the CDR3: TGTGCCAGCTCACCTTTAACCGGGGAGCTGTTTTTT.